One and the same sample provided the 25 T cell receptor beta chains below, sequenced in a study of T cell responses to AZD1222 COVID-19 vaccine. This table comes from immunoSEQ multiplex PCR, and its TCRdb copy is limited to in-frame clones, with some not included. The sample contains more than 100,000 clones, 91% of which appear only once. This material consisted of peripheral blood, taken on day 0 of AZD1222 vaccination. Source of these receptors: an adult in good health.

This clone was found many times. The gene calls are TRBV11-2 and TRBJ1-3; TRBD1 is a possible D gene (6 bases). The V gene's germline CDR1 is SGHAT and CDR2 FQNNGV. The CDR3 sequence is 16 residues long. The ends were cut back, 4 bases at V and 4 bases at J, with 17 bases in the middle. CDR3 sequence (DNA): TGTGCCAGCAGCTCACTCCGGACAGTCGACGGAAACACCATATATTTT. Residues: CASSSLRTVDGNTIYF.

The chain has TRBV19 and TRBJ2-6, with D possibly TRBD1 on 5 matching bases. Trimming stripped 5 bases from V and 2 bases from J, with 10 bases between. The CDR3 consists of 15 residues. Germline loops: CDR1 LNHDA, CDR2 SQIVND (reference sequence). The CDR3 DNA sequence: TGTGCCAGTAGTGTAAGGGGTGCTGGGGCCAACGTCCTGACTTTC. This sequence encodes CASSVRGAGANVLTF. Based on the CDR3 plus reference TRBV19 and TRBJ2-6, the full variable domain is DGGITQSPKYLFRKEGQNVTLSCEQNLNHDAMYWYRQDPGQGLRLIYYSQIVNDFQKGDIAEGYSVSREKKESFPLTVTSAQKNPTAFYLCASSVRGAGANVLTFGAGSRLTVL.

The chain joins TRBV19 to TRBJ1-1; maybe TRBD1 (6 bases). The CDR3 extends over 16 amino acids. V was trimmed by 3 bases and J by 1 base, leaving 15 bases between them. Per the germline V gene, CDR1 is LNHDA and CDR2 is SQIVND (reference sequence). In DNA, the CDR3 is TGTGCCAGTAGTATGGGAGGAACAGGGAGGAACACTGAAGCTTTCTTT. Amino acid sequence: CASSMGGTGRNTEAFF.

This clone has only one observation. The chain recombines TRBV9 with TRBJ2-1, with 9 positions matching TRBD2. Germline CDR1 reads SGDLS; CDR2 reads YYNGEE. This CDR3 spans 14 amino acids. J lost 9 bases, V lost 0 bases, and 4 bases had no gene match. The CDR3: CASSVGTSAFEQFF. The CDR3 DNA reads as TGTGCCAGCAGCGTAGGGACTAGCGCGTTTGAGCAGTTCTTC. Combining the CDR3 with reference TRBV9 and TRBJ2-1 gives the whole variable domain DSGVTQTPKHLITATGQRVTLRCSPRSGDLSVYWYQQSLDQGLQFLIQYYNGEERAKGNILERFSAQQFPDLHSELNLSSLELGDSALYFCASSVGTSAFEQFFGPGTRLTVL.

The J gene is TRBJ2-7, the V gene TRBV29-1; tentative D call: TRBD1 (5 bases). Between the trimmed V and J ends, which lost 7 bases and 4 bases, there was a span of 11 bases. Germline V CDR1 and CDR2: SQVTM, ANQGSEA. The CDR3 totals 11 residues. The CDR3 nucleotides read TGCAGCGCCACAGGATCTTACGAGCAGTACTTC. As protein: CSATGSYEQYF.

The V call is TRBV30, the J call TRBJ1-1, with D possibly matching TRBD1 (5 bases). CDR1 and CDR2 (germline): GTSNPN, SVGIG (reference sequence). This CDR3 is 15 amino acids long. V was cut by 0 bases and J by 1 base, with 12 bases left in between. CDR3 bases: TGTGCCTGGAGTGTACGGGGACTCCGGAACACTGAAGCTTTCTTT. This sequence encodes CAWSVRGLRNTEAFF.

The CDR3 region is CASSQDLDREQFF. CDR3 in DNA: TGTGCCAGCAGCCAAGATCTAGACCGCGAACAGTTCTTC. The V gene is TRBV4-2, the J gene TRBJ2-1; the D is unclear. The CDR3 has 13 amino acids. The V end lost 0 bases, the J end lost 13 bases, and 13 bases lay between the germline ends. Per germline, CDR1 LGHNA and CDR2 YNFKEQ.

The sample holds a few counts of this clone. The chain carries TRBV27 and TRBJ2-7; D is possibly TRBD1 (7 bases). There are 13 residues in the CDR3. Trimming removed 3 bases at V and 7 bases at J, with 13 bases between. Germline loops: CDR1 MNHEY, CDR2 SMNVEV (reference sequence). The CDR3 is CASSFQTGREQYF. The CDR3 DNA reads TGTGCCAGCAGTTTTCAGACAGGGAGGGAGCAGTACTTC.

The CDR3 loop is CASKGWSAHNEQFF. CDR3 in DNA: TGTGCCAGCAAAGGGTGGAGTGCGCACAATGAGCAGTTCTTC. The chain couples TRBV6-5 to TRBJ2-1; D ambiguous. V shed 7 bases and J shed 5 bases, with 15 bases lying between them. Germline CDR1 reads MNHEY; CDR2 reads SVGAGI. This CDR3 region has 14 residues.

This chain links TRBV4-3 with TRBJ2-2, with 11 bases aligning to TRBD2. J was trimmed by 5 bases and V by 0 bases; bases with no gene match: 8. The CDR3 extends over 18 amino acids. From germline, CDR1 is LGHNA and CDR2 YSLEER. In DNA, the CDR3 is TGCGCCAGCAGCCAAGAATTTGGGCTAGCGGGAGGAACCGGGGAGCTGTTTTTT. Protein product: CASSQEFGLAGGTGELFF.

The chain uses TRBV11-2 and TRBJ2-1; 8 positions agree with TRBD2. The length of the CDR3 is 15 residues. Germline-derived CDR1 and CDR2 are SGHAT and FQNNGV. The V segment lost 1 base and the J segment 8 bases; nucleotides outside the gene matches: 7. CDR3 region: CASSLARTSRDEQFF. The CDR3 DNA sequence: TGTGCCAGCAGCTTAGCTCGGACTAGCCGCGATGAGCAGTTCTTC.

J is TRBJ1-5 and V is TRBV19; possible D gene TRBD1, 5 bases. The CDR3 extends over 15 amino acids. Trimming shortened V by 7 bases and J by 2 bases, and 15 bases separated the two germline ends. Germline V lookup: CDR1 LNHDA, CDR2 SQIVND (reference sequence). The CDR3 is CASTLVGEGNQPQHF. CDR3 bases: TGTGCCAGTACCCTGGTGGGGGAAGGCAATCAGCCCCAGCATTTT.

The chain recombines TRBV7-2 with TRBJ1-3; a possible D gene is TRBD1 (6 bases). Germline V CDR1 and CDR2: SGHTA, FQGNSA. Trimming took 5 bases from V and 0 from J, leaving 14 bases between them. The CDR3 extends over 16 amino acids. Here the CDR3 reads CASSPWDTSSGNTIYF. In nucleotides, the CDR3 is TGTGCCAGCAGCCCCTGGGACACGAGCTCTGGAAACACCATATATTTT.

V is TRBV20-1 and J is TRBJ2-1; TRBD1 agrees at 9 bases. CDR3 size: 10 residues. Germline CDR1 DFQATT, CDR2 SNEGSKA (reference sequence). V lost 3 bases to trimming and J lost 15 bases; unmatched junction nucleotides: 3. CDR3 residues: CSASGTGLFF. The CDR3 DNA reads TGCAGTGCTAGTGGGACAGGGCTGTTCTTC.

V and J are TRBV19 and TRBJ2-3; 8 bases agree with TRBD1. This CDR3 contains 16 residues. Germline CDR1 and CDR2: LNHDA and SQIVND (reference sequence). V dropped 5 bases and J dropped 4; count of bases not matched to a gene: 11. The CDR3: CASSPRDRGSADTQYF. The CDR3 nucleotides read TGTGCCAGTAGTCCTCGAGACAGGGGATCCGCAGATACGCAGTATTTT.

The genes are TRBV13 and TRBJ2-2, with D possibly being TRBD2 (5 bases). The CDR3 runs to 14 residues. The germline CDR1 and CDR2 sequences are PRHDT and FYEKMQ (reference sequence). V shed 0 bases and J shed 4 bases, with 6 bases lying between them. The CDR3 spells CASSLGRATGELFF. The CDR3 region has the DNA TGTGCCAGCAGCTTAGGGCGGGCCACCGGGGAGCTGTTTTTT.

The chain couples TRBV28 to TRBJ2-4; the D call may be TRBD1 or TRBD2 (5 bases each). The V end lost 2 bases, the J end lost 5 bases, and 10 bases lay between the germline ends. The CDR3 contains 14 residues. CDR1 and CDR2 from the germline V gene are MDHEN and SYDVKM. The CDR3 is CASSLGGRENIQYF. The DNA for the CDR3 is TGTGCCAGCAGTTTAGGAGGCAGGGAAAACATTCAGTACTTC.

By frequency in the sample, this clone is medium-sized. J is TRBJ1-1 and V is TRBV5-4; no clear D gene. Germline CDR1 reads SGHNT; CDR2 reads YYREEE (reference sequence). V lost 4 bases and J 1 base, leaving 11 bases between the germline ends. The CDR3 contains 14 residues. The CDR3 region is CASSLNHGNTEAFF. CDR3 sequence (DNA): TGTGCCAGCAGCCTTAATCATGGGAACACTGAAGCTTTCTTT.

The CDR3 loop is CASSFRDRSSSPLHF. CDR3 DNA: TGTGCCAGCAGCTTTAGGGACCGGTCTAGTTCACCCCTCCACTTT. The chain links TRBV11-3 to TRBJ1-6; a possible D gene is TRBD1 (5 bases). CDR1 and CDR2 from the germline V gene are SGHNT and YENEEA. Trimming cost V 3 bases and J 9 bases, with 15 bases left between them. The CDR3 length is 15 residues.

The V and J genes are TRBV2 and TRBJ2-2; 9 bases align to TRBD2. Per the germline V gene, CDR1 is SNHLY and CDR2 is FYNNEI. V shed 6 bases, J shed 1 base, and the junction held 6 bases outside the gene matches. The CDR3 has 16 amino acids. The CDR3 region is CASSPTSGLNTGELFF. The CDR3 bases are TGTGCCAGCAGCCCGACTAGCGGTTTGAACACCGGGGAGCTGTTTTTT.

CDR3 in amino acids: CASRETGGEKVLTF. CDR3 in DNA: TGTGCCAGCAGGGAAACAGGGGGCGAAAAGGTCCTGACTTTC. The genes are TRBV27 and TRBJ2-6; 9 bases match TRBD1. V shed 6 bases, J shed 13 bases, and the junction held 10 bases outside the gene matches. Germline assignment: CDR1 MNHEY and CDR2 SMNVEV (reference sequence). The CDR3 runs to 14 residues.

The V call is TRBV14, the J call TRBJ2-7; D is uncertain. Germline CDR1 is SGHDN and CDR2 is FVKESK. The CDR3 totals 14 residues. Trimming shortened V by 5 bases and J by 0 bases, and 11 bases separated the two germline ends. The CDR3 DNA reads TGTGCCAGCAGCAATTACAGAGACTCCTACGAGCAGTACTTC. Protein: CASSNYRDSYEQYF.

This chain connects TRBV19 to TRBJ2-7; possible D gene TRBD1, 5 bases. V was clipped by 3 bases and J by 3 bases, with 15 bases between them. This CDR3 has 15 residues. Germline V gene lookup returns CDR1 LNHDA and CDR2 SQIVND (reference sequence). CDR3 nucleotide sequence: TGTGCCAGTAGTATCGACAGCTTTTACGGCTACGAGCAGTACTTC. Amino acids: CASSIDSFYGYEQYF.

This sequence joins TRBV6-2 or TRBV6-3 and TRBJ1-2; D unclear. The CDR3 is 12 residues long. Trimming pared 4 bases from V and 8 bases from J, leaving 11 bases between. CDR1 is MNHEY and CDR2 is SVGEGT in the germline V gene. The CDR3: CASSSAGGGYTF. The CDR3 DNA reads TGTGCCAGCAGTTCCGCAGGTGGCGGCTACACCTTC.

The chain employs TRBV6-5 and TRBJ2-1; D possibly corresponds to TRBD1 (5 bases). The germline V gene has CDR1 MNHEY and CDR2 SVGAGI. V was shortened by 6 bases and J by 10 bases, with 10 bases between the two germline ends. CDR3 length: 11 amino acids. The CDR3 spells CASSWTQEQFF. The DNA for the CDR3 is TGTGCCAGCAGCTGGACACAAGAGCAGTTCTTC.